These 5 T cell receptor beta chains share one sample of origin, sequenced in a study of regulatory T cells in long-lasting Graves disease (dated by TCRdb to 2020 to 2023). The meaning of the sample's time point label: newly diagnosed GD, antithyroid drugs for less than 3 months. For both TCR sequencing and RNA sequencing, RNA was extracted from PBMCs using TRIzol. Library preparation used multiplex PCR. Sequencing relied on an Illumina HiSeq 4000. iRepertoire HTBI primers and Arm-PCR amplification of CDR3 regions were used to construct TCR beta libraries. The raw public reads went through TCRdb reprocessing: fastp at Q25, MiXCR clone calling, in-frame beta chains kept. Every distinct CDR3 protein forms one entry, paired with its most common genes and DNA. Within this sample are about 320,000 distinct CDR3 sequences, with about a sixth of them counted one time only. More than 30% of the sample goes to the ten largest clones.

Sample: peripheral blood mononuclear cells (PBMCs), taken at new diagnosis, from a patient treated with antithyroid drugs. These receptors all come from a female donor with Graves disease.

This clonotype was counted at least ten times. This rearrangement joins TRBV12-3 or TRBV12-4 to TRBJ1-6; D remains unclear. The V end lost 8 bases, the J end lost 7 bases, and 12 bases lay between the germline ends. The CDR3 loop spans 13 amino acids. The chain's CDR3 is CASSKAPNSPLHF. The CDR3, as DNA: TGTGCCAGCTCAAAGGCCCCAAATTCACCCCTCCACTTT.

Concerning this clonotype: Just one base apart from a much larger clone, this may be a read error. V gene TRBV13 combines with J gene TRBJ2-7; 11 bases are a match to TRBD1. Germline lookup yields CDR1 PRHDT and CDR2 FYEKMQ (reference sequence). Trimming at V came to 5 bases and at J to 5 bases, leaving 8 bases not matched to a gene. This CDR3 is 15 amino acids long. The CDR3 sequence is CASSRDRGETDEQYF. For the CDR3, the DNA is TGTGCCAGCAGCCGGGACAGGGGGGAAACCGACGAGCAGTACTTC.

This clonotype was seen at least ten times. The genes are TRBV5-1 and TRBJ1-1, with a weak D call TRBD1 (6 bases). In germline, CDR1 is SGHRS, CDR2 YFSETQ. The ends were cut back, 4 bases at V and 4 bases at J, with 11 bases in the middle. The CDR3 has 13 residues. CDR3 DNA sequence: TGCGCCAGCAGCCCCGGGGGGCGCACTGAAGCTTTCTTT. Residues: CASSPGGRTEAFF.

This clonotype was detected many times. The chain carries TRBV7-3 and TRBJ1-1, with 9 positions matching TRBD1. This CDR3 contains 14 residues. V lost 4 bases to trimming and J lost 3 bases; unmatched junction nucleotides: 3. The germline V gene has CDR1 SGHTA and CDR2 FQGTGA. CDR3 nucleotides: TGTGCCAGCAGCTCACAGGGGGCTTACACTGAAGCTTTCTTT. This translates into CASSSQGAYTEAFF.

This clonotype was seen ten or more times. This chain joins TRBV28 and TRBJ1-3, with no clear D. The CDR3 covers 15 residues. Per the germline V gene, CDR1 is MDHEN and CDR2 is SYDVKM. V lost 0 bases and J 0 bases, leaving 6 bases between the germline ends. CDR3 nucleotides: TGTGCCAGCAGTTTATGGGCGGCCTCTGGAAACACCATATATTTT. Its protein product is CASSLWAASGNTIYF.